The sequence of this T cell receptor beta chain was determined in a study of blood T cells in healthy people across ages. Study-wide points: Possibly confounding the expanded clonotype changes was the fact that donor CMV status was unknown. The study found TCR beta diversity correlated strongly with naive T cell percentage.

This CDR3 is built from 15 residues. The germline gives CDR1 SEHNR, CDR2 FQNEAQ (reference sequence). The germline V and J ends were trimmed by 5 bases and 2 bases, with 14 bases remaining between them. As regards this clonotype: The target antigen is unknown.

A second PCR, run for roughly 7 to 12 cycles, used a sample-barcoded 5' primer plus a J-beta primer mix. Each cDNA molecule carried a tag from a template-switch adaptor that contained 12 random nucleotides. TCRdb reprocessed the 5' RACE reads with MiXCR, giving one entry per CDR3 protein. The sample has about 1.1 million distinct CDR3 sequences; around two fifths are singletons. This TCR came from a young man in good health. The rearrangement links TRBV7-9 to TRBJ2-3, with D perhaps matching TRBD2 (5 bases). The sequencing sample was made of blood. CDR3 DNA: TGTGCCAGCAGCGCTAGCCTCCTGGCCACAGATACGCAGTATTTT. Protein: CASSASLLATDTQYF.